The present entry profiles one T cell receptor (beta chain) with its context. Using its own MiXCR run on the RT-PCR reads, TCRdb lists one record per CDR3 protein. This sample carries hundreds of thousands of distinct CDR3 sequences, about 14% of them seen once, and the ten largest clones take 3.6%. Germline CDR1 DFQATT, CDR2 SNEGSKA (reference sequence). This CDR3 comprises 16 residues. Trimming took 4 bases from V and 1 from J, leaving 19 bases between them. The V call is TRBV20-1, the J call TRBJ2-5, with a tentative D call TRBD1 (6 bases). The sample consisted of memory CD4+ T cells from blood. The TCR comes from a female donor in good health, serving as a healthy control. In DNA form, the CDR3 reads TGCAGTGCTACTTCTTTTGGACAGTCGAGCCAAGAGACCCAGTACTTC. Translation: CSATSFGQSSQETQYF.